This T cell receptor beta chain was captured in a study of cytomegalovirus exposure and HLA in healthy donors. About this clone: The antigen is unknown.

60 Vbeta and 13 Jbeta primers were used in PCR. Libraries were prepared by immunoSEQ multiplex PCR; TCRdb keeps only in-frame clonotypes and omits some of them. The sample lists over 110,000 clones; 70% to 80% were seen once. Study conclusions and caveats: Across all donors, roughly uniform sequencing depth was an assumption of the presence/absence analyses. Researchers left out some V segments, among them TRBV6-2 and TRBV6-3, as indistinguishable. Available immune exposure information covered CMV serostatus only.

V was clipped by 3 bases and J by 11 bases, with 11 bases between them. The CDR3 is 11 amino acids. Germline lookup yields CDR1 SGHNT and CDR2 YYREEE (reference sequence). The sample comprised PBMCs. The TCR was taken from a middle-aged woman in good health and CMV-seropositive. J is TRBJ1-1 and V is TRBV5-4; D call uncertain. The CDR3, as DNA: TGTGCCAGCAGCTCTGGTCTGGAGGCTTTCTTT. This encodes CASSSGLEAFF.